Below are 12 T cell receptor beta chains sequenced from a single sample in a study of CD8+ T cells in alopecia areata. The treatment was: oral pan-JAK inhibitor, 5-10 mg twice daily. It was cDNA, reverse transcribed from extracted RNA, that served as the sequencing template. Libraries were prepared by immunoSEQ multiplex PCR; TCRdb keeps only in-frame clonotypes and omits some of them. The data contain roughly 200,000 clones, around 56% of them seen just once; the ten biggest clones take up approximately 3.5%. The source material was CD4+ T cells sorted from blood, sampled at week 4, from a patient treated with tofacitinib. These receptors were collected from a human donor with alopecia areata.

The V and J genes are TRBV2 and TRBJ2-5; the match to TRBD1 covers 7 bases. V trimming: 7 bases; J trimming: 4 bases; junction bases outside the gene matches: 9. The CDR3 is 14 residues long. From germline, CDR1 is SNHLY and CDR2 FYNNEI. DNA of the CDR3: TGTGCCAGCAATAGGATGACAGGGAGAGAGACCCAGTACTTC. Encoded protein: CASNRMTGRETQYF.

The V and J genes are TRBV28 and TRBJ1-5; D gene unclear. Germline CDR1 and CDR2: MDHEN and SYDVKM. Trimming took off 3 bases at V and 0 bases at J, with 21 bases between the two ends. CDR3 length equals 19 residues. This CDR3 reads CASSLPLTRTAYSNQPQHF. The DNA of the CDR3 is TGTGCCAGCAGTTTGCCCCTGACGAGGACCGCTTATAGCAATCAGCCCCAGCATTTT.

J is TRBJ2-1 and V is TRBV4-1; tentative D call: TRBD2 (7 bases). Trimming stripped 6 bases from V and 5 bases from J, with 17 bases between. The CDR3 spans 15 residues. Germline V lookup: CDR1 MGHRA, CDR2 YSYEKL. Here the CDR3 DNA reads TGCGCCAGCAGGGCTTGGGGGGGGCCGCACAATGAGCAGTTCTTC. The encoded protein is CASRAWGGPHNEQFF.

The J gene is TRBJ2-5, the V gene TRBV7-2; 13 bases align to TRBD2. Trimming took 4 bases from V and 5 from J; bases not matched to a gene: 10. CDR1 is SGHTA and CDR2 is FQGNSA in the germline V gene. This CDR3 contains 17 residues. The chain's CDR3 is CASSWSTSGGAGETQYF. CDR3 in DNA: TGTGCCAGCAGCTGGAGCACTAGCGGGGGGGCCGGGGAGACCCAGTACTTC.

For the CDR3, the DNA is TGCGCCATCCGACACGGGATTAACTATGGCTACACCTTC. This translates into CAIRHGINYGYTF. The J gene is TRBJ1-2, the V gene TRBV23-1; no reliable D call. TRBV23-1 is marked as an open reading frame, function uncertain. Trimming left V 10 bases short and J 1 base short, with 13 bases between. The CDR3 sequence is 13 residues long.

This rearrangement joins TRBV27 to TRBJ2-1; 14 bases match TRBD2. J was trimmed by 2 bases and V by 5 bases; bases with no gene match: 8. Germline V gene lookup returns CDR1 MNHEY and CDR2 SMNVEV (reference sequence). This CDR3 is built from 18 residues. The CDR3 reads CASSRTSGGPTTYNEQFF. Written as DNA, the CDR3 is TGTGCCAGCAGTCGGACTAGCGGGGGGCCTACTACCTACAATGAGCAGTTCTTC.

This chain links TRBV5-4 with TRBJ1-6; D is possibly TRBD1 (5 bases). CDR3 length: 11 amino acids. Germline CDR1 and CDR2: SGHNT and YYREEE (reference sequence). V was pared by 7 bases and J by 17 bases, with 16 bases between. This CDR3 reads CASPQGARVHF. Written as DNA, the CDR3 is TGTGCCAGCCCGCAAGGGGCAAGGGTCCACTTT.

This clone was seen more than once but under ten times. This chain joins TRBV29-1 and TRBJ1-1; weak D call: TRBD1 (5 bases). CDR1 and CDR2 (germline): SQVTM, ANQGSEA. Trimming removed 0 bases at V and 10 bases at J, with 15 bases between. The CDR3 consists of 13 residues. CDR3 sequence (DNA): TGCAGCGTTGAAGAGGGGCAGGGTCGTGGAGCTTTCTTT. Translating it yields CSVEEGQGRGAFF.

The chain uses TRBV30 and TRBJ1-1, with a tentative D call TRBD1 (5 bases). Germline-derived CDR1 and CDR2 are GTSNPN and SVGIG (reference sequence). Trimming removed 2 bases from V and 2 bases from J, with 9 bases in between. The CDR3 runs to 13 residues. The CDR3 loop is CAWSRGSNTEAFF. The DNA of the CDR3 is TGTGCCTGGAGTAGGGGTTCTAACACTGAAGCTTTCTTT.

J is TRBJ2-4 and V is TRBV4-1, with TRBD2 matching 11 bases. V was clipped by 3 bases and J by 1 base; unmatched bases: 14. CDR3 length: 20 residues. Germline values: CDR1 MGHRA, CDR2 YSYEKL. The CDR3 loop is CASSHYVLAGGPRAKNIQYF. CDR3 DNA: TGCGCCAGCAGCCACTATGTTCTAGCGGGGGGCCCCAGGGCCAAAAACATTCAGTACTTC.

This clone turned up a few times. CDR3 loop: CSVETSGTGAQYF. For the CDR3, the DNA is TGCAGCGTTGAGACCTCCGGGACAGGGGCCCAGTACTTC. J is TRBJ2-5 and V is TRBV29-1, with 10 bases aligning to TRBD1. Per germline, CDR1 SQVTM and CDR2 ANQGSEA. This CDR3 comprises 13 residues. J gave up 9 bases and V 3 bases, and 7 bases lay outside the gene matches.

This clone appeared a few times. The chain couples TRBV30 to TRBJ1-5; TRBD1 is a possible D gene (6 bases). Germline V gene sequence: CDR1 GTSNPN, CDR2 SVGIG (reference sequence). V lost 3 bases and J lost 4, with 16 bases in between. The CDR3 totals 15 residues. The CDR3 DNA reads TGTGCCTGGAGAAGGGCAGGGGCACCTAATCAGCCCCAGCATTTT. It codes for CAWRRAGAPNQPQHF.